This T cell receptor (beta chain) was identified during a study of cytomegalovirus exposure and HLA in healthy donors. Notes on this clone: Its antigen is unknown.

PCR amplification relied on 60 Vbeta primers (plus 13 Jbeta primers). Sequenced by immunoSEQ multiplex PCR; TCRdb stores in-frame clones only, minus some. Of roughly 250,000 clones listed, roughly 80% were seen once; the top ten hold roughly 0.3%. The CDR3 is 10 residues long. Trimming took off 6 bases at V and 13 bases at J, with 10 bases between the two ends. Germline-derived CDR1 and CDR2 are SNHLY and FYNNEI. Study-wide results and limits: According to an earlier analysis, most TCR beta V segments yielded productive rearrangements about 87% or about 30% of the time.

The sequence came from a girl aged 2 to 9 in good health and CMV-seronegative. Sequenced input: PBMCs. This chain links TRBV2 with TRBJ2-1; D is uncertain. In DNA, the CDR3 is TGTGCCAGCAGAAACGGTCTTCAGTTCTTC. As protein: CASRNGLQFF.